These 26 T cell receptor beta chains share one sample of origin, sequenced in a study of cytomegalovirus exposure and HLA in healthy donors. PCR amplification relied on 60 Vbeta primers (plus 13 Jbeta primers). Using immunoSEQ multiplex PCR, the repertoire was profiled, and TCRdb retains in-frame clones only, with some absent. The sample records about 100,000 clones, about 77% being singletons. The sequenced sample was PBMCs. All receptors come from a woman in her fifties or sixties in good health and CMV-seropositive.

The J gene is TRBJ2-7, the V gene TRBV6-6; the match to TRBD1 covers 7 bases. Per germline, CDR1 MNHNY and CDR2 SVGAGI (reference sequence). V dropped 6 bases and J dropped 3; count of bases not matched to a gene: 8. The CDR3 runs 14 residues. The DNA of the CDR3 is TGTGCCAGCAGAGACAGGGTGTTTGACTACGAGCAGTACTTC. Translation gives CASRDRVFDYEQYF.

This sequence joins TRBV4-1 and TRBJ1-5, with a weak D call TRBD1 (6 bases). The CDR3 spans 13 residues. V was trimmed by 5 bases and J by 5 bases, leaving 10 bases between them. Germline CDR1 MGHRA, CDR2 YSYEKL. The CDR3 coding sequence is TGCGCCAGCAGCTGGGGGGGCGATCAGCCCCAGCATTTT. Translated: CASSWGGDQPQHF.

The CDR3 DNA is TGTGCCAGCAGCCACGAGGGGGTAACTGAAGCTTTCTTT. This codes for CASSHEGVTEAFF. This chain uses TRBV6-5 with TRBJ1-1; D possibly corresponds to TRBD1 (6 bases). Germline V lookup: CDR1 MNHEY, CDR2 SVGAGI. V lost 6 bases and J 5 bases, leaving 13 bases between the germline ends. This CDR3 is 13 amino acids long.

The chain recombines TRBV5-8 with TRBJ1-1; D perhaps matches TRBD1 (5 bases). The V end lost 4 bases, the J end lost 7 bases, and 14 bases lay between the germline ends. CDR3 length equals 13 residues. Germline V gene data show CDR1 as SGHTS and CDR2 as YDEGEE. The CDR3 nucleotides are TGTGCCAGCAGCCATATCAGGGTTATTGAAGCTTTCTTT. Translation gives CASSHIRVIEAFF.

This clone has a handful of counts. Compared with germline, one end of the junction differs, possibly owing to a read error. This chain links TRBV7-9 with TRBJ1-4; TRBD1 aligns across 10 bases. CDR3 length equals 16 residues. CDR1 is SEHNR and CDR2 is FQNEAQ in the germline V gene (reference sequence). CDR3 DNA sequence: TGTGCCAGCAGCATACCCGGGACAGGGGTTAATGAAAAACTATTTTTT. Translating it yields CASSIPGTGVNEKLFF.

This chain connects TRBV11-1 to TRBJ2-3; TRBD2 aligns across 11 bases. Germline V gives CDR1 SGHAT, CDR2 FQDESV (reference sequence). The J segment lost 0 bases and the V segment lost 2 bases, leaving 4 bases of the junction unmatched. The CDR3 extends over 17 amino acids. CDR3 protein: CASSLTRTSGSTDTQYF. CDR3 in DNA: TGTGCCAGCAGCTTAACCAGGACTAGCGGGAGCACAGATACGCAGTATTTT.

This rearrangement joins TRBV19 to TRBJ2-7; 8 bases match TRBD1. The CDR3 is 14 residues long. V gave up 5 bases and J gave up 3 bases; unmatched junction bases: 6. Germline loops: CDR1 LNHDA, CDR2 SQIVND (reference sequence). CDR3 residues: CASSPTGTGYEQYF. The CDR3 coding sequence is TGTGCCAGTAGTCCAACCGGGACAGGCTACGAGCAGTACTTC.

The CDR3 DNA follows: TGTGCCAGCAGCCCCAGACAGGGAGAAGCTTTCTTT. This translates into CASSPRQGEAFF. The chain recombines TRBV4-2 with TRBJ1-1; the match to TRBD1 covers 7 bases. The CDR3 totals 12 residues. V was pared by 4 bases and J by 8 bases, with 4 bases of the junction left unmatched. Germline V gene sequence: CDR1 LGHNA, CDR2 YNFKEQ.

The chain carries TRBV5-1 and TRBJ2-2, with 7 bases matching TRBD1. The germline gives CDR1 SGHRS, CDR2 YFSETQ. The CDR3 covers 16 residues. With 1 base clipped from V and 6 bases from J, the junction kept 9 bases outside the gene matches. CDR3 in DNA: TGCGCCAGCAGCTTGCGACAGGGCAAGTTGGCCGGGGAGCTGTTTTTT. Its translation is CASSLRQGKLAGELFF.

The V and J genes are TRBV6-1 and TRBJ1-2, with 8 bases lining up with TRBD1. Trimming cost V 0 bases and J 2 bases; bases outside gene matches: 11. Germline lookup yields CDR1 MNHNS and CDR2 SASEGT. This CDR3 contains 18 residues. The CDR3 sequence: CASSEAGSTGAVNYGYTF. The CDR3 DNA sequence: TGTGCCAGCAGTGAAGCAGGCTCGACAGGGGCTGTGAACTATGGCTACACCTTC.

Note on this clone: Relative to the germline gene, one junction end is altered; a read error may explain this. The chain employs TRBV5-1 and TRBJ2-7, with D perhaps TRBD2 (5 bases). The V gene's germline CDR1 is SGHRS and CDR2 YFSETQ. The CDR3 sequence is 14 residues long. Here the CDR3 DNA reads TGCGCCAGCAGCTACGATAGCGAGTCCTACGGGCAGTACTTC. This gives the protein CASSYDSESYGQYF.

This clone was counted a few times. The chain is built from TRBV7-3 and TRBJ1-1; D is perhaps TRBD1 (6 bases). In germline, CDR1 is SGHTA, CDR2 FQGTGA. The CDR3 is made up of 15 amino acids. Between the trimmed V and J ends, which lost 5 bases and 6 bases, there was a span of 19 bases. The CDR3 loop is CASSPFPGGAAEAFF. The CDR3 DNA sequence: TGTGCCAGCAGCCCATTCCCGGGGGGGGCCGCTGAAGCTTTCTTT.

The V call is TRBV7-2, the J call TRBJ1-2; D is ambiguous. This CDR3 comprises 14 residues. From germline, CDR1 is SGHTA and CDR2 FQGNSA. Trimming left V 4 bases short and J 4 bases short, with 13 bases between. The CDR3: CASSSRTGSYGYTF. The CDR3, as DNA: TGTGCCAGCAGCTCTCGGACCGGGAGCTATGGCTACACCTTC.

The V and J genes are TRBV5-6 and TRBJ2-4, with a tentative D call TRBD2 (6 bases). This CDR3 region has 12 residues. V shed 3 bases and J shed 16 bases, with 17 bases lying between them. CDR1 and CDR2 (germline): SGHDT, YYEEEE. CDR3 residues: CASSSSAGLPYF. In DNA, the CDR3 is TGTGCCAGCAGCTCCTCTGCGGGACTCCCTTACTTC.

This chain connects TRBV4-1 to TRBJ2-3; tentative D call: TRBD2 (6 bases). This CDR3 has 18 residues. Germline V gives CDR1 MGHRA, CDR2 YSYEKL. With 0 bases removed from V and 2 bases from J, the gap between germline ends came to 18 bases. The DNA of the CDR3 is TGCGCCAGCAGCCAAGATTCCCTTGGCCGGGGGATCACAGATACGCAGTATTTT. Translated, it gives CASSQDSLGRGITDTQYF.

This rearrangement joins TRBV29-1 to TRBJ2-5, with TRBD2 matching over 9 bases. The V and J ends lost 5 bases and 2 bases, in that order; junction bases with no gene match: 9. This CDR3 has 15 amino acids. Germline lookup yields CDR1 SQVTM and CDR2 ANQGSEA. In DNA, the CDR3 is TGCAGCGTTCGGAAGGGGACTAGCCAACAAGAGACCCAGTACTTC. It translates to CSVRKGTSQQETQYF.

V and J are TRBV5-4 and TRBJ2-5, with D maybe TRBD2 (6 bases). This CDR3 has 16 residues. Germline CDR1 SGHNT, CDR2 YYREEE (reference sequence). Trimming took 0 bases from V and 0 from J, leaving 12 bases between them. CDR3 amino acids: CASSLVGRDYQETQYF. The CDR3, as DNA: TGTGCCAGCAGCTTGGTGGGCAGGGACTACCAAGAGACCCAGTACTTC.

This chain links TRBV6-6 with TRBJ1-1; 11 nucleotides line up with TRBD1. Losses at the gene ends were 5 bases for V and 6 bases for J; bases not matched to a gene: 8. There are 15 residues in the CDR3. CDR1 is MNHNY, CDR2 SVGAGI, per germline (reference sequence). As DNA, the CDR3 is TGTGCCAGCAGTGGGACCGGGACAGGGGGAGCTGAAGCTTTCTTT. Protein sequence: CASSGTGTGGAEAFF.

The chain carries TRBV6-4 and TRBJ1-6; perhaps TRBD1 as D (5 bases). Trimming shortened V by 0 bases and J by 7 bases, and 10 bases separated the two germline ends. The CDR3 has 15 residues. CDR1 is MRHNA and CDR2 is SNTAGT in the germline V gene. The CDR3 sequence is CASSDSPPGNSPLHF. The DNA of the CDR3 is TGTGCCAGCAGTGACTCGCCGCCAGGGAATTCACCCCTCCACTTT.

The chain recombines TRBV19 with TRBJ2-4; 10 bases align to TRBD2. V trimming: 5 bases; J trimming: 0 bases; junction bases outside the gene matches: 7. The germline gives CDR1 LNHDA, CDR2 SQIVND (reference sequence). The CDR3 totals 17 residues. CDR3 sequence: CASSLGLADVAKNIQYF. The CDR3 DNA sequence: TGTGCCAGTAGTCTCGGACTAGCGGACGTAGCCAAAAACATTCAGTACTTC. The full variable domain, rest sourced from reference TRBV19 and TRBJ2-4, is DGGITQSPKYLFRKEGQNVTLSCEQNLNHDAMYWYRQDPGQGLRLIYYSQIVNDFQKGDIAEGYSVSREKKESFPLTVTSAQKNPTAFYLCASSLGLADVAKNIQYFGAGTRLSVL.

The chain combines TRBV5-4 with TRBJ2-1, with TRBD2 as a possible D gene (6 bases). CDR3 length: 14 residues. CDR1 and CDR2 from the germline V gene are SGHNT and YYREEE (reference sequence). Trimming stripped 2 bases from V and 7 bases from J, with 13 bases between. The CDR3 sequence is CASSLPTGENEQFF. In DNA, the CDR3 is TGTGCCAGCAGCTTACCGACGGGGGAGAATGAGCAGTTCTTC.

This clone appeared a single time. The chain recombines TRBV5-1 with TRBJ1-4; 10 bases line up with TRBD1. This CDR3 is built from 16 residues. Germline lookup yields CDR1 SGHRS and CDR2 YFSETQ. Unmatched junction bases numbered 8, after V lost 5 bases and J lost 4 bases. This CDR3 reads CASSVGQGYNNEKLFF. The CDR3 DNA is TGCGCCAGCAGTGTGGGACAGGGGTATAATAATGAAAAACTGTTTTTT.

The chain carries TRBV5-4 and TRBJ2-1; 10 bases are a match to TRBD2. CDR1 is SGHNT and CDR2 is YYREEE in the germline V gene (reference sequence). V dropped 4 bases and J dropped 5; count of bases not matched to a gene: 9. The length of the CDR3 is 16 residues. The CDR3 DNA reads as TGTGCCAGCAGCATACTAGCGGGGCCTGGCAACAATGAGCAGTTCTTC. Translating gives CASSILAGPGNNEQFF.

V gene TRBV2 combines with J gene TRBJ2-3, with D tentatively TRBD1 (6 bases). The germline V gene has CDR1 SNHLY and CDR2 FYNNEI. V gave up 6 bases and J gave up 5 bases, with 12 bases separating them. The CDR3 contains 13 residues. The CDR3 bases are TGTGCCAGCAGAGCCCTAGGGGGAGATACGCAGTATTTT. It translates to CASRALGGDTQYF.

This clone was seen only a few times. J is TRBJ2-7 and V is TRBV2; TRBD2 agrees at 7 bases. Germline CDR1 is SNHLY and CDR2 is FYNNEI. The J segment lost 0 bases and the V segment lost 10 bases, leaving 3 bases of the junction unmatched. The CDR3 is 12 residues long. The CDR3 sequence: CANGGSSYEQYF. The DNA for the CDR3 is TGTGCCAACGGGGGGAGCTCCTACGAGCAGTACTTC.

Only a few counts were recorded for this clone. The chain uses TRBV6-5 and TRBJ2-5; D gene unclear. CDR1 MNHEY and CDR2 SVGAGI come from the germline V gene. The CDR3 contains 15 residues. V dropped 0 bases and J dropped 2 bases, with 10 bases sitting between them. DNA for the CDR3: TGTGCCAGCAGTTACTCATTTGGGCAGCAAGAGACCCAGTACTTC. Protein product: CASSYSFGQQETQYF.